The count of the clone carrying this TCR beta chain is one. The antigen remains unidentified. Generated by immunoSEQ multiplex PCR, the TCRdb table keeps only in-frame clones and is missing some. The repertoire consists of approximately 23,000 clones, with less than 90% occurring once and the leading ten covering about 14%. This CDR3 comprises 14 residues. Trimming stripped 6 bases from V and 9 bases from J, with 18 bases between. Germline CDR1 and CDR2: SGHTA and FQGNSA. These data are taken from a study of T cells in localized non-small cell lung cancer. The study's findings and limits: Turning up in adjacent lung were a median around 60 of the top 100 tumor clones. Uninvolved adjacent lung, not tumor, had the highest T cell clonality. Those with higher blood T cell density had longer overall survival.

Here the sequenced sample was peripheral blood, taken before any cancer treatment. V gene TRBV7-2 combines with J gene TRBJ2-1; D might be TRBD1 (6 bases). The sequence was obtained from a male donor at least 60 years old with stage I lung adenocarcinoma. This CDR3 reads CASSRDIRQSEQFF. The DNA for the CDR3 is TGTGCCAGCAGTCGGGACATACGCCAGAGTGAGCAGTTCTTC.